Following are 3 T cell receptor beta chains from one sample sequenced in a study of read filtering for tumor transcriptome and immune sequencing. Molecular barcoded adaptors covering alpha/delta and beta/gamma chains were used on roughly 400 ng RNA. TCRdb reprocessed the reads with MiXCR, giving one entry per CDR3 protein. Here the sample spans approximately 65,000 distinct CDR3 sequences, 14% being singletons. The sequencing sample was made of a population of CD138-negative cells sorted from bone marrow. These receptor sequences come from a donor at least 40 years old with multiple myeloma.

In this sample, this clonotype turned up many times. The V call is TRBV9, the J call TRBJ1-4; D might be TRBD1 (5 bases). There are 16 residues in the CDR3. Germline V gene sequence: CDR1 SGDLS, CDR2 YYNGEE. Trimming took 0 bases from V and 6 from J, leaving 15 bases between them. In DNA form, the CDR3 reads TGTGCCAGCAGCGTAGGGGTAGCCGGGGGAGATGAAAAACTGTTTTTT. Protein product: CASSVGVAGGDEKLFF.

This chain links TRBV19 with TRBJ1-5; 7 bases fit TRBD1. Germline V gene sequence: CDR1 LNHDA, CDR2 SQIVND (reference sequence). The junction had 12 bases not matched to a gene; V was cut back by 4 bases and J by 6 bases. The CDR3 is 16 residues long. The CDR3 coding sequence is TGTGCCAGTAGTACGGTTACGGGACAGACGGGTCAGCCCCAGCATTTT. Translated, it gives CASSTVTGQTGQPQHF.

On this clonotype itself: A much bigger clone sits one base away, suggesting this may be a read error. This chain uses TRBV7-2 with TRBJ2-1; no firm D call. Germline-derived CDR1 and CDR2 are SGHTA and FQGNSA. The CDR3 length is 13 residues. CDR3 loop: CASILSDTGEQFF. In DNA form, the CDR3 reads TGTGCCAGCATCTTATCGGATACGGGCGAGCAGTTCTTC.